This T cell receptor (beta chain) is drawn from a study of blood T cell repertoires in COVID-19. At the level of the study: Some COVID-19 samples were acute and others convalescent; all came from the United States, Italy and Spain.

CDR1 is LNHDA, CDR2 SQIVND, per germline (reference sequence). This CDR3 contains 21 residues. The V and J ends lost 1 base and 0 bases, in that order; junction bases with no gene match: 12. Those who participated ranged in age from roughly 18 to 89 years and resided in 24 US areas. Participant reports of clinical history set cohort assignment. Per the original data handling: The authors estimated nucleated cell counts from reference gene primer amplification. Sequencing was performed with immunoSEQ multiplex PCR; in TCRdb, only in-frame clones are kept and a portion is missing. V and J calls plus clone size are reproduced from that table; the DNA served to infer D and trimming. This table holds hundreds of thousands of clones, 80% found once.

This chain connects TRBV19 to TRBJ2-1, with 13 bases fitting TRBD2. Sample: PBMCs or T cells enriched from blood (not recorded which). This TCR was recovered from a young man with acute COVID-19. The CDR3 DNA reads as TGTGCCAGTAGTATAGCGTGGCTGGGGACTAGCGGGGCTAGCTCCTACAATGAGCAGTTCTTC. The encoded protein is CASSIAWLGTSGASSYNEQFF.